These 15 T cell receptor beta chains originate from one sample sequenced in a study of T cell repertoires in cytomegalovirus infection. These receptors' antigens are unknown. MiXCR was run by TCRdb on the reads, yielding one entry per CDR3 protein. The repertoire holds approximately 110,000 distinct CDR3 sequences, with over 40% as singletons. Source: CD8+ T cells from cultured PBMCs, taken from culture after CMV antigen stimulation. The receptors were gathered from a human donor in good health (CMV status not recorded). Some clones in this sample may be carry-over from other donors' samples.

V usage is TRBV27 and J usage is TRBJ2-5, with D perhaps being TRBD1 or TRBD2 (5 bases each). There are 14 residues in the CDR3. Germline CDR1 MNHEY, CDR2 SMNVEV (reference sequence). V dropped 6 bases and J dropped 0 bases, with 11 bases sitting between them. CDR3 nucleotides: TGTGCCAGCAGGCCCGGGACGCACCAAGAGACCCAGTACTTC. It is translated as CASRPGTHQETQYF.

The rearrangement links TRBV5-8 to TRBJ2-7; D call uncertain. From germline, CDR1 is SGHTS and CDR2 YDEGEE. This CDR3 spans 15 amino acids. V shed 0 bases and J shed 2 bases, with 12 bases lying between them. DNA of the CDR3: TGTGCCAGCAGCTTGGGACGGACGATAACCTACGAGCAGTACTTC. This sequence encodes CASSLGRTITYEQYF.

The genes are TRBV19 and TRBJ1-1, with D perhaps TRBD1 (5 bases). In germline, CDR1 is LNHDA, CDR2 SQIVND (reference sequence). Trimming removed 10 bases at V and 8 bases at J, with 20 bases between. This CDR3 comprises 13 residues. CDR3 loop: CAISGPEGAEAFF. In nucleotides, the CDR3 is TGTGCCATCTCCGGGCCAGAAGGGGCCGAAGCTTTCTTT.

This sequence joins TRBV20-1 and TRBJ2-1, with a tentative D call TRBD2 (5 bases). Trimming removed 3 bases at V and 0 bases at J, with 12 bases between. The CDR3 is made up of 15 amino acids. Looked up from germline, CDR1 is DFQATT and CDR2 is SNEGSKA (reference sequence). CDR3 DNA: TGCAGTGCTAGGAGGACTCTTAGCTCCTACAATGAGCAGTTCTTC. It translates to CSARRTLSSYNEQFF.

The gene calls are TRBV7-9 and TRBJ2-2, with TRBD2 as a possible D gene (6 bases). This CDR3 region has 15 residues. In germline, CDR1 is SEHNR, CDR2 FQNEAQ (reference sequence). V lost 6 bases and J 3 bases, leaving 14 bases between the germline ends. This CDR3 reads CASRGRTTDTGELFF. Here the CDR3 DNA reads TGTGCCAGCAGGGGGAGGACTACCGACACCGGGGAGCTGTTTTTT.

This clonotype appeared many times. This chain connects TRBV6-1 to TRBJ2-1; 10 bases line up with TRBD2. CDR1 and CDR2 (germline): MNHNS, SASEGT. This CDR3 region has 16 residues. Unmatched junction bases numbered 4, after V lost 5 bases and J lost 0 bases. CDR3 nucleotide sequence: TGTGCCAGCAGTAATTTAGCGGGGGGCTCCTACAATGAGCAGTTCTTC. Translation: CASSNLAGGSYNEQFF.

The J gene is TRBJ2-7, the V gene TRBV5-4; D is possibly TRBD1 (7 bases). V dropped 4 bases and J dropped 3 bases, with 20 bases sitting between them. Germline V lookup: CDR1 SGHNT, CDR2 YYREEE (reference sequence). This CDR3 is 16 amino acids long. This CDR3 reads CASSGGDRVAYYEQYF. CDR3 coding DNA: TGTGCCAGCAGCGGCGGGGACAGAGTGGCTTACTACGAGCAGTACTTC.

This clonotype was picked up one time. J is TRBJ2-1 and V is TRBV4-1; 11 bases are shared with TRBD2. The germline gives CDR1 MGHRA, CDR2 YSYEKL. The V and J ends lost 0 bases and 3 bases, in that order; junction bases with no gene match: 13. The CDR3 is made up of 20 amino acids. CDR3 sequence: CASSQDWSSGGYLLYNEQFF. The CDR3 coding sequence is TGCGCCAGCAGCCAAGATTGGTCTAGCGGGGGGTACTTACTCTACAATGAGCAGTTCTTC.

Details on this clonotype: A clone one base away is much larger, so this may be a read error. The chain joins TRBV2 to TRBJ1-2, with D perhaps TRBD1 (5 bases). Germline lookup yields CDR1 SNHLY and CDR2 FYNNEI. V shed 11 bases and J shed 8 bases, with 21 bases lying between them. This CDR3 is 13 amino acids long. The CDR3 coding sequence is TGTGCCGACCTTGAAGGGGCAAAAGAGGGCTACACCTTC. Protein sequence: CADLEGAKEGYTF.

V gene TRBV6-5 combines with J gene TRBJ2-2; 7 nucleotides match TRBD2. The CDR3 runs to 14 residues. Per the germline V gene, CDR1 is MNHEY and CDR2 is SVGAGI. Trimming cost V 0 bases and J 7 bases; bases outside gene matches: 2. The CDR3 region is CASSYSIAGGELFF. CDR3 coding DNA: TGTGCCAGCAGTTACTCGATAGCGGGCGGGGAGCTGTTTTTT.

This clonotype appeared a few times. The chain employs TRBV9 and TRBJ2-1; 9 nucleotides align to TRBD2. Per germline, CDR1 SGDLS and CDR2 YYNGEE. The CDR3 has 15 amino acids. The junction had 11 bases not matched to a gene; V was cut back by 4 bases and J by 9 bases. The DNA of the CDR3 is TGTGCCAGCAGCAAAAGCGGGGGGACCGCTGGTGAGCAGTTCTTC. Amino acid sequence: CASSKSGGTAGEQFF.

This clonotype was recorded only once. This chain links TRBV7-3 with TRBJ2-1, with 8 bases identical to TRBD2. Trimming cost V 3 bases and J 5 bases; bases outside gene matches: 6. The CDR3 covers 15 residues. Germline V CDR1 and CDR2: SGHTA, FQGTGA. The CDR3 DNA sequence: TGTGCCAGCAGCTTTTCTCGGGGGGGCCACAATGAGCAGTTCTTC. It specifies CASSFSRGGHNEQFF.

At least ten counts were recorded for this clonotype. The chain employs TRBV6-2 or TRBV6-3 and TRBJ2-5, with TRBD2 identical over 12 bases. Germline-derived CDR1 and CDR2 are MNHEY and SVGEGT. This CDR3 is built from 16 residues. V lost 5 bases, J lost 0 bases, and 4 bases stayed unmatched. CDR3 sequence (DNA): TGTGCCAGCAGTCAGACTAGCGGGGGCCACCAAGAGACCCAGTACTTC. This sequence encodes CASSQTSGGHQETQYF.

The gene calls are TRBV3-1 and TRBJ2-2; 11 bases agree with TRBD1. The CDR3 runs 18 residues. Trimming removed 3 bases from V and 4 bases from J; junction bases left unmatched: 10. The germline gives CDR1 LGHDT, CDR2 YNNKEL (reference sequence). The CDR3 nucleotides are TGTGCCAGCAGCCAGGTTGCTTCCGGGACAGGGGGCACCGGGGAGCTGTTTTTT. Translation gives CASSQVASGTGGTGELFF.

The chain recombines TRBV24-1 with TRBJ2-3, with 7 bases lining up with TRBD1. Germline V gives CDR1 KGHDR, CDR2 SFDVKD. The V segment lost 8 bases and the J segment 0 bases; nucleotides outside the gene matches: 1. This CDR3 region has 13 residues. This CDR3 reads CATMDRSTDTQYF. The CDR3 DNA reads as TGTGCCACCATGGACAGGAGCACAGATACGCAGTATTTT.